The 31 T cell receptor beta chains below come from one sample, sequenced in a study of CD4+ T cells in melanoma. This table comes from immunoSEQ multiplex PCR, and its TCRdb copy is limited to in-frame clones, with some not included. The sample lists tens of thousands of clones, about 70% seen once, with 4.5% to 5.5% in the top ten. Sequencing was done on a sample of tumor tissue. The receptors originated from a human donor with melanoma.

This chain connects TRBV19 to TRBJ1-1; D unclear. Germline assignment: CDR1 LNHDA and CDR2 SQIVND (reference sequence). V lost 4 bases, J lost 5 bases, and 8 bases lay in between. The CDR3 is 12 residues long. The CDR3 protein is CASSSWGTEAFF. The CDR3 region has the DNA TGTGCCAGTAGTAGCTGGGGTACTGAAGCTTTCTTT. The variable domain in full, completed from reference TRBV19 and TRBJ1-1, reads DGGITQSPKYLFRKEGQNVTLSCEQNLNHDAMYWYRQDPGQGLRLIYYSQIVNDFQKGDIAEGYSVSREKKESFPLTVTSAQKNPTAFYLCASSSWGTEAFFGQGTRLTVV.

The DNA of the CDR3 is TGTGCCAGCAGCGTCGCGGGGCGGGGGGAGCAGTACTTC. Its protein product is CASSVAGRGEQYF. V usage is TRBV9 and J usage is TRBJ2-7; 7 bases line up with TRBD2. Germline loops: CDR1 SGDLS, CDR2 YYNGEE. The CDR3 loop spans 13 amino acids. V lost 2 bases and J lost 7; bases outside the gene matches: 6.

This chain joins TRBV7-3 and TRBJ1-2; D is undetermined. This CDR3 spans 13 amino acids. In germline, CDR1 is SGHTA, CDR2 FQGTGA. Trimming removed 5 bases at V and 6 bases at J, with 13 bases between. CDR3 in DNA: TGTGCCAGCAGCCACATCGACGGGGATGGCTACACCTTC. Amino acids: CASSHIDGDGYTF.

This clone was picked up a small number of times. The chain combines TRBV7-9 with TRBJ1-4; tentatively, D is TRBD1 (5 bases). V lost 3 bases to trimming and J lost 4 bases, with 9 bases between them. The CDR3 extends over 14 amino acids. CDR1 and CDR2 (germline): SEHNR, FQNEAQ (reference sequence). The CDR3 region has the DNA TGTGCCAGCAGCTTCGGGGGGATTAATGAAAAACTGTTTTTT. Protein product: CASSFGGINEKLFF.

On this clone: A read error may explain this, as a much larger clone is one base away. The V call is TRBV5-4, the J call TRBJ2-5, with D tentatively TRBD1 or TRBD2 (5 bases each). V was shortened by 0 bases and J by 5 bases, with 8 bases between the two germline ends. The CDR3 is 13 residues long. Germline loops: CDR1 SGHNT, CDR2 YYREEE (reference sequence). The CDR3 DNA follows: TGTGCCAGCAGCTTGGAAGGGGACGAGACCCAGTACTTC. Its protein is CASSLEGDETQYF.

The chain has TRBV7-2 and TRBJ1-1, with 10 bases fitting TRBD1. With 3 bases clipped from V and 6 bases from J, the junction kept 4 bases outside the gene matches. This CDR3 spans 14 amino acids. Looked up from germline, CDR1 is SGHTA and CDR2 is FQGNSA. The CDR3 DNA reads as TGTGCCAGCAGCTTGGACAGGGGGAGCCCTGAAGCTTTCTTT. The encoded protein is CASSLDRGSPEAFF.

The rearrangement links TRBV6-1 to TRBJ1-2; 7 bases fit TRBD1. Germline CDR1 reads MNHNS; CDR2 reads SASEGT. The CDR3 spans 11 residues. With 5 bases clipped from V and 7 bases from J, the junction kept 1 base outside the gene matches. The CDR3 protein is CASSTGVGYTF. The CDR3, as DNA: TGTGCCAGCAGTACAGGGGTTGGCTACACCTTC.

Ten or more counts support this clone. The chain employs TRBV2 and TRBJ2-7; 11 nucleotides align to TRBD2. CDR3 length equals 14 residues. Germline V CDR1 and CDR2: SNHLY, FYNNEI. Trimming cost V 5 bases and J 2 bases; bases outside gene matches: 2. CDR3 sequence (DNA): TGTGCCAGCAGTACTAGCGGGGGTACCTACGAGCAGTACTTC. Translation: CASSTSGGTYEQYF.

The V call is TRBV5-1, the J call TRBJ2-5; no reliable D call. CDR1 is SGHRS, CDR2 YFSETQ, per germline. The CDR3 runs 11 residues. Trimming left V 7 bases short and J 5 bases short, with 9 bases between. The CDR3 is CASGQRETQYF. The DNA of the CDR3 is TGCGCCAGCGGCCAAAGGGAGACCCAGTACTTC.

J is TRBJ2-7 and V is TRBV4-1, with 11 bases that match TRBD1. V lost 0 bases, J lost 10 bases, and 11 bases stayed unmatched. The CDR3 totals 16 residues. Germline CDR1 MGHRA, CDR2 YSYEKL. CDR3 DNA: TGCGCCAGCAGCCAAGATTGGCCCGGACAGGGGGCTGAACAGTACTTC. This encodes CASSQDWPGQGAEQYF.

CDR3 amino acids: CASSHPATGPTNEKLFF. The CDR3 DNA reads TGCGCCAGCAGCCACCCAGCGACGGGTCCAACTAATGAAAAACTGTTTTTT. The V and J genes are TRBV4-1 and TRBJ1-4, with D uncertain. CDR3 size: 17 residues. Looked up from germline, CDR1 is MGHRA and CDR2 is YSYEKL. The V end was cut by 3 bases, the J end by 0 bases, with 14 bases between.

The CDR3: CASSIRKRANEKLFF. CDR3 sequence (DNA): TGTGCCAGCAGCATCAGAAAGCGGGCTAATGAAAAACTGTTTTTT. The V gene is TRBV28, the J gene TRBJ1-4; unclear D gene. The CDR3 consists of 15 residues. Germline V gene sequence: CDR1 MDHEN, CDR2 SYDVKM. Trimming removed 6 bases at V and 3 bases at J, with 14 bases between. The full variable domain, rest sourced from reference TRBV28 and TRBJ1-4, is DVKVTQSSRYLVKRTGEKVFLECVQDMDHENMFWYRQDPGLGLRLIYFSYDVKMKEKGDIPEGYSVSREKKERFSLILESASTNQTSMYLCASSIRKRANEKLFFGSGTQLSVL.

This clone ranks as medium-sized. This chain links TRBV9 with TRBJ2-3, with 12 bases matching TRBD2. This CDR3 comprises 16 residues. The V segment lost 3 bases and the J segment 5 bases; nucleotides outside the gene matches: 7. Germline loops: CDR1 SGDLS, CDR2 YYNGEE. As DNA, the CDR3 is TGTGCCAGCAGCGAGGGGCTAGCGGGGGGGCAAGATACGCAGTATTTT. Translating it yields CASSEGLAGGQDTQYF.

This clone is medium-sized by share. V usage is TRBV9 and J usage is TRBJ2-4; TRBD1 matches at 8 bases. V was clipped by 2 bases and J by 7 bases; unmatched bases: 11. Germline CDR1 SGDLS, CDR2 YYNGEE. The CDR3 is made up of 16 amino acids. The CDR3 DNA sequence: TGTGCCAGCAGCGTTAAGGACAGGGCTTTTGATAACATTCAGTACTTC. Translating gives CASSVKDRAFDNIQYF.

This clone was picked up a small number of times. The CDR3 reads CASRGQDSPLHF. The CDR3 bases are TGTGCCAGCAGGGGGCAGGATTCACCCCTCCACTTT. J is TRBJ1-6 and V is TRBV10-3; 8 bases fit TRBD1. The V segment lost 10 bases and the J segment 8 bases; nucleotides outside the gene matches: 4. The CDR3 loop spans 12 amino acids. The germline V gene encodes CDR1 ENHRY and CDR2 SYGVKD.

The rearrangement links TRBV11-3 to TRBJ2-2, with TRBD1 as a possible D gene (7 bases). CDR3 size: 16 residues. Germline V CDR1 and CDR2: SGHNT, YENEEA. V was cut by 5 bases and J by 5 bases, with 18 bases left in between. Here the CDR3 reads CASSLSRGARTGELFF. CDR3 bases: TGTGCCAGCAGCCTCAGCAGGGGGGCGCGTACCGGGGAGCTGTTTTTT.

The chain links TRBV29-1 to TRBJ2-1, with TRBD2 matching over 9 bases. Germline assignment: CDR1 SQVTM and CDR2 ANQGSEA. This CDR3 has 18 amino acids. With V trimmed by 3 bases and J by 6 bases, 18 bases remained unmatched. The CDR3 protein is CSVDPPTFGGGAGNEQFF. Written as DNA, the CDR3 is TGCAGCGTTGATCCCCCCACGTTCGGCGGGGGGGCGGGCAATGAGCAGTTCTTC.

V and J are TRBV14 and TRBJ2-1; D is possibly TRBD1 (5 bases). The CDR3 is 17 residues long. Germline V CDR1 and CDR2: SGHDN, FVKESK. Trimming shortened V by 1 base and J by 4 bases, and 17 bases separated the two germline ends. The CDR3 is CASSQGPDIWLYNEQFF. CDR3 DNA sequence: TGTGCCAGCAGCCAAGGGCCGGACATCTGGCTATACAATGAGCAGTTCTTC.

The chain joins TRBV27 to TRBJ2-7; the D is unclear. Germline V gene sequence: CDR1 MNHEY, CDR2 SMNVEV (reference sequence). CDR3 size: 14 residues. The V end was cut by 5 bases, the J end by 1 base, with 12 bases between. DNA of the CDR3: TGTGCCAGCAGTACCAGGACGGATTCCTACGAGCAGTACTTC. This codes for CASSTRTDSYEQYF.

This clone came up a few times. J is TRBJ2-1 and V is TRBV11-2; D is unresolved. V gave up 1 base and J gave up 8 bases, with 9 bases separating them. Per germline, CDR1 SGHAT and CDR2 FQNNGV. CDR3 size: 13 residues. The CDR3 loop is CASSLGPNDEQFF. The CDR3 nucleotides are TGTGCCAGCAGCTTAGGGCCTAACGATGAGCAGTTCTTC.

This clone was found once. The chain carries TRBV27 and TRBJ1-1, with 8 nucleotides matching TRBD1. V lost 6 bases to trimming and J lost 3 bases; unmatched junction nucleotides: 6. The CDR3 runs 14 residues. Germline lookup yields CDR1 MNHEY and CDR2 SMNVEV (reference sequence). CDR3 DNA sequence: TGTGCCAGCAGCCTGGACAGGGCGGACACTGAAGCTTTCTTT. Translation gives CASSLDRADTEAFF.

The J gene is TRBJ1-4, the V gene TRBV11-2; 7 bases agree with TRBD1. CDR3 size: 15 residues. Per germline, CDR1 SGHAT and CDR2 FQNNGV. The ends lost 3 bases at V and 7 bases at J; junction bases unmatched: 8. The CDR3 DNA reads TGTGCCAGCAGCTTTAGGCTAGGGGGCGGTGAAAAACTGTTTTTT. Its translation is CASSFRLGGGEKLFF.

By share, this clone counts as medium-sized. This rearrangement joins TRBV7-6 to TRBJ2-1; maybe TRBD2 (6 bases). The CDR3 has 17 amino acids. CDR1 SGHVS and CDR2 FNYEAQ come from the germline V gene. V was cut by 1 base and J by 0 bases, with 13 bases left in between. CDR3 sequence (DNA): TGTGCCAGCAGCTTAGGGGTGGAGGGGAGCTCCTACAATGAGCAGTTCTTC. Protein product: CASSLGVEGSSYNEQFF.

V is TRBV28 and J is TRBJ2-3; 12 nucleotides line up with TRBD2. This CDR3 contains 15 residues. Germline V lookup: CDR1 MDHEN, CDR2 SYDVKM. Losses at the gene ends were 5 bases for V and 4 bases for J; bases not matched to a gene: 4. CDR3 sequence (DNA): TGTGCCAGCAGTCCTAGCGGGGGGGCTGCAGATACGCAGTATTTT. Encoded protein: CASSPSGGAADTQYF.

V is TRBV27 and J is TRBJ1-2; TRBD1 matches 10 bases. J was trimmed by 6 bases and V by 4 bases; bases with no gene match: 2. Germline V lookup: CDR1 MNHEY, CDR2 SMNVEV (reference sequence). The CDR3 covers 13 residues. The CDR3 DNA is TGTGCCAGCAGTTACGGGACAGGGGATGGCTACACCTTC. Translation gives CASSYGTGDGYTF.

V and J are TRBV11-2 and TRBJ2-5; 8 positions agree with TRBD1. The J call could be wrong; TRBJ2-7 is a better fit for the DNA end. CDR1 is SGHAT, CDR2 FQNNGV, per germline. This CDR3 comprises 15 residues. The CDR3 DNA is TGTGCCAGCAGCTTAGCGACAGGGGTAGGCTACGAGCAGTACTTC. Translation: CASSLATGVGYEQYF.

The chain carries TRBV6-1 and TRBJ1-6; TRBD1 aligns across 9 bases. The CDR3 spans 15 residues. Germline V gene lookup returns CDR1 MNHNS and CDR2 SASEGT. The trim removed 6 bases at V and 9 bases at J, leaving 9 bases unmatched. The CDR3 protein is CASRQGGQGSSPLHF. The CDR3 region has the DNA TGTGCCAGCAGACAAGGGGGACAGGGAAGTTCACCCCTCCACTTT.

Of note for this clone: Within the sample, other DNA sequences also encode this same CDR3. J is TRBJ2-7 and V is TRBV7-9; D is undetermined. CDR3 length: 15 amino acids. Germline CDR1 and CDR2: SEHNR and FQNEAQ (reference sequence). Trimming took off 0 bases at V and 0 bases at J, with 9 bases between the two ends. CDR3 region: CASSLAATYSYEQYF. Written as DNA, the CDR3 is TGTGCCAGCAGCTTAGCAGCGACGTACTCCTACGAGCAGTACTTC.

This rearrangement joins TRBV13 to TRBJ1-1; D is perhaps TRBD1 (5 bases). The V gene's germline CDR1 is PRHDT and CDR2 FYEKMQ (reference sequence). The V gene lost 5 bases and the J gene lost 0 bases, with 10 bases spanning the gap. The CDR3 is 14 amino acids. The DNA of the CDR3 is TGTGCCAGCAGCCCTAGAGGGGTGAACACTGAAGCTTTCTTT. Its translation is CASSPRGVNTEAFF. Full variable domain (rest looked up from reference TRBV13 and TRBJ1-1): AAGVIQSPRHLIKEKRETATLKCYPIPRHDTVYWYQQGPGQDPQFLISFYEKMQSDKGSIPDRFSAQQFSDYHSELNMSSLELGDSALYFCASSPRGVNTEAFFGQGTRLTVV.

The gene calls are TRBV28 and TRBJ2-1; D is unresolved. This CDR3 is 15 amino acids long. Looked up from germline, CDR1 is MDHEN and CDR2 is SYDVKM. V lost 2 bases, J lost 6 bases, and 14 bases lay in between. CDR3 sequence: CASSLGSSWGNEQFF. CDR3 in DNA: TGTGCCAGCAGTTTAGGTTCATCTTGGGGCAATGAGCAGTTCTTC. Full variable domain (missing parts from reference TRBV28 and TRBJ2-1): DVKVTQSSRYLVKRTGEKVFLECVQDMDHENMFWYRQDPGLGLRLIYFSYDVKMKEKGDIPEGYSVSREKKERFSLILESASTNQTSMYLCASSLGSSWGNEQFFGPGTRLTVL.

V usage is TRBV7-9 and J usage is TRBJ2-3; D is unresolved. V was shortened by 5 bases and J by 0 bases, with 9 bases between the two germline ends. Germline V gene data show CDR1 as SEHNR and CDR2 as FQNEAQ (reference sequence). The CDR3 contains 14 residues. CDR3 bases: TGTGCCAGCAGCGCAAAGACTAGCACAGATACGCAGTATTTT. It encodes CASSAKTSTDTQYF. The entire variable domain, with the rest obtained from reference TRBV7-9 and TRBJ2-3, is as follows: DTGVSQNPRHKITKRGQNVTFRCDPISEHNRLYWYRQTLGQGPEFLTYFQNEAQLEKSRLLSDRFSAERPKGSFSTLEIQRTEQGDSAMYLCASSAKTSTDTQYFGPGTRLTVL.